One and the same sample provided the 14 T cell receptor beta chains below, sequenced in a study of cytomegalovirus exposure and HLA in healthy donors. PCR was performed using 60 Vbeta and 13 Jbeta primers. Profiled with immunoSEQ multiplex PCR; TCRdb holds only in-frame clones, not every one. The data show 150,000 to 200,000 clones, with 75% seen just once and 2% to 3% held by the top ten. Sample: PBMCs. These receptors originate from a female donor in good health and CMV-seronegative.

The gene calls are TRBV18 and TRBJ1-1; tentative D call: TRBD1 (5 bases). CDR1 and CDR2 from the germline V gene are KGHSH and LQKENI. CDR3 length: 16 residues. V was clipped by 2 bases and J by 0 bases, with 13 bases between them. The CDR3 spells CASSPSARQMNTEAFF. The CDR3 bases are TGTGCCAGCTCACCATCGGCCCGACAGATGAACACTGAAGCTTTCTTT.

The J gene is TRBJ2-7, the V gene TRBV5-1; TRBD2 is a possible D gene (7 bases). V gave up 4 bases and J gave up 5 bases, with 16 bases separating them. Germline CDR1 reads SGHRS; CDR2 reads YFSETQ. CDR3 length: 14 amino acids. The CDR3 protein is CASSGGAGNHEQYF. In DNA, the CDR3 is TGCGCCAGCAGCGGGGGGGCAGGTAACCACGAGCAGTACTTC.

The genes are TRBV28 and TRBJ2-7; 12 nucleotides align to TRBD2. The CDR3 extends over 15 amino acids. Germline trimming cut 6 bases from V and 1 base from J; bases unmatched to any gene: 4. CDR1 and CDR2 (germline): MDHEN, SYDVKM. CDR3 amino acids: CASSHGLAGSYEQYF. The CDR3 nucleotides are TGTGCCAGCAGCCACGGACTAGCGGGGTCCTACGAGCAGTACTTC.

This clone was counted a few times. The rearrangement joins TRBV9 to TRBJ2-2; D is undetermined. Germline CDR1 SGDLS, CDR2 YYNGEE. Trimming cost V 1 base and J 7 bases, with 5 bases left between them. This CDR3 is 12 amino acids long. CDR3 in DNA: TGTGCCAGCAGCGTAAACGGCGGGGAGCTGTTTTTT. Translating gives CASSVNGGELFF. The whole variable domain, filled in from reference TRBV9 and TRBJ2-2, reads DSGVTQTPKHLITATGQRVTLRCSPRSGDLSVYWYQQSLDQGLQFLIQYYNGEERAKGNILERFSAQQFPDLHSELNLSSLELGDSALYFCASSVNGGELFFGEGSRLTVL.

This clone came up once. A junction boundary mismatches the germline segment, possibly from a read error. For the CDR3, the DNA is TGTGCCAGCAGCCGACTCGGGGGGGCCTTGGGAGGGGCCAACGGCCTGACTTTC. Translated, it gives CASSRLGGALGGANGLTF. This chain connects TRBV7-9 to TRBJ2-6; 8 bases line up with TRBD2. The CDR3 contains 18 residues. The V gene's germline CDR1 is SEHNR and CDR2 FQNEAQ (reference sequence).

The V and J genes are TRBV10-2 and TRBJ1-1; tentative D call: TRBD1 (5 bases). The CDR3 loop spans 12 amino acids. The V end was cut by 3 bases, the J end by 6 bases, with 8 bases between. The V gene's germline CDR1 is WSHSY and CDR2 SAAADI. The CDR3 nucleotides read TGCGCCAGCAGTGATGGCAGGGCTGAAGCTTTCTTT. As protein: CASSDGRAEAFF.

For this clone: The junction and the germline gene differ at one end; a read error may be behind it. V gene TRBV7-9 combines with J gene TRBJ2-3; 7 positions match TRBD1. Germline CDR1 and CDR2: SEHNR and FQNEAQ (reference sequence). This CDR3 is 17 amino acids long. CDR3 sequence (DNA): TGTTCCAGCAGCCGACCTACCTGGACAGGAAGCACAGATACGCAGTATTTT. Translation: CSSSRPTWTGSTDTQYF.

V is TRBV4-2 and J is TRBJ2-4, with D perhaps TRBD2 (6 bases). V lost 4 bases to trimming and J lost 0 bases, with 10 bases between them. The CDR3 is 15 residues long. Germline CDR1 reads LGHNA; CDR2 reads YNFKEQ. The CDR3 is CASSLVEGAKNIQYF. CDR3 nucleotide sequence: TGTGCCAGCAGCCTTGTGGAGGGAGCCAAAAACATTCAGTACTTC.

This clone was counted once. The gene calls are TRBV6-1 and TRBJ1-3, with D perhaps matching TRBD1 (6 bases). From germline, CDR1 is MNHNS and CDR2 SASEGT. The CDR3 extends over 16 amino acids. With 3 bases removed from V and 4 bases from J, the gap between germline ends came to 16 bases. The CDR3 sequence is CASSDVPTGRGNTIYF. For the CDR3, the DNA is TGTGCCAGCAGTGACGTCCCTACAGGGCGAGGAAACACCATATATTTT.

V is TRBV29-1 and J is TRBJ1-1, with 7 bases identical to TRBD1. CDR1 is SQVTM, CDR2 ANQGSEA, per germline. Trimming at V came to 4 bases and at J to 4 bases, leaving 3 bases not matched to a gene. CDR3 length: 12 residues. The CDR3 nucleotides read TGCAGCGTTGCAGGGACAGTCACTGAAGCTTTCTTT. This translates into CSVAGTVTEAFF.

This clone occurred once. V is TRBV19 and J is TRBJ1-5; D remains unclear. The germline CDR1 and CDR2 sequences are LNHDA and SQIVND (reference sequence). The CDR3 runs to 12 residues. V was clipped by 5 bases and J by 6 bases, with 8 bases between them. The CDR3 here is CASSYGGQPQHF. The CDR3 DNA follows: TGTGCCAGTAGTTACGGAGGTCAGCCCCAGCATTTT.

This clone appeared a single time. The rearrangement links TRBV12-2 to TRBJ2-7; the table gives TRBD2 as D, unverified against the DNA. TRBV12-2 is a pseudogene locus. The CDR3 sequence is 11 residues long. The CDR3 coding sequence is TGTGCAAGTCGCTCTGCCTACGAGCAGTACTTC. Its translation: CASRSAYEQYF.

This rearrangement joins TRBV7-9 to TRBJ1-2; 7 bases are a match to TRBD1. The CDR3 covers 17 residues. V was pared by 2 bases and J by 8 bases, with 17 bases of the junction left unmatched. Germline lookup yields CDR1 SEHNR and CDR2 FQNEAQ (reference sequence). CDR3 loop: CASSLPAGGDGGGGYTF. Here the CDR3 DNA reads TGTGCCAGCAGCTTACCGGCAGGGGGAGATGGAGGTGGGGGCTACACCTTC.

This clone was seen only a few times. The CDR3 loop reads CASSQDTGGYGYTF. As DNA, the CDR3 is TGCGCCAGCAGCCAAGACACCGGTGGCTATGGCTACACCTTC. The V call is TRBV4-1, the J call TRBJ1-2; D is undetermined. The CDR3 covers 14 residues. V was pared by 0 bases and J by 4 bases, with 9 bases between. In germline, CDR1 is MGHRA, CDR2 YSYEKL.